Below, 32 T cell receptor beta chains from the same sample are listed, as sequenced in a study of patients and donors after allogeneic stem cell transplantation. TCRdb independently ran MiXCR on the RT-PCR reads; one entry per CDR3 protein. Of roughly 880,000 distinct CDR3 sequences in the sample, more than 15% are singletons; the top ten hold about 6%. The specimen sequenced was blood, either unsorted or a sorted T cell fraction (not recorded which). The receptors come from a human donor who was either an allogeneic HSCT recipient or a stem cell or donor lymphocyte infusion donor (not recorded which). It is not recorded whose cells these are; they may come from a transplant donor.

CDR3 DNA sequence: TGTGCCAGCAGTTTATCCGACAGGGTGACAAATGGCTACACCTTC. Amino acids: CASSLSDRVTNGYTF. The gene calls are TRBV27 and TRBJ1-2, with 7 nucleotides matching TRBD1. This CDR3 has 15 residues. After removal of 0 bases from V and 6 bases from J, the junction contained 7 bases not matched to a gene. CDR1 is MNHEY and CDR2 is SMNVEV in the germline V gene (reference sequence).

The rearrangement joins TRBV5-1 to TRBJ2-7; 7 nucleotides match TRBD2. CDR1 and CDR2 (germline): SGHRS, YFSETQ. J gave up 0 bases and V 2 bases, and 8 bases lay outside the gene matches. This CDR3 is 16 amino acids long. CDR3 protein: CASSFYGGKSSYEQYF. CDR3 sequence (DNA): TGCGCCAGCAGCTTCTACGGGGGGAAGAGCTCCTACGAGCAGTACTTC.

This clonotype was detected only a few times. The gene calls are TRBV5-1 and TRBJ2-7, with a possible D match to TRBD2 (6 bases). Germline V gene data show CDR1 as SGHRS and CDR2 as YFSETQ. V was cut by 4 bases and J by 3 bases, with 17 bases left in between. There are 15 residues in the CDR3. The CDR3 is CASSPEWRGGYEQYF. Written as DNA, the CDR3 is TGCGCCAGCAGCCCCGAGTGGAGGGGAGGCTACGAGCAGTACTTC.

The gene calls are TRBV7-2 and TRBJ2-3; D not resolved. V was cut by 3 bases and J by 2 bases, with 12 bases left in between. CDR1 and CDR2 from the germline V gene are SGHTA and FQGNSA. The CDR3 spans 15 residues. The chain's CDR3 is CASSFIGRLTDTQYF. The CDR3 DNA sequence: TGTGCCAGCAGCTTTATTGGACGGCTCACAGATACGCAGTATTTT. The whole variable domain, remainder taken from reference TRBV7-2 and TRBJ2-3, is GAGVSQSPSNKVTEKGKDVELRCDPISGHTALYWYRQSLGQGLEFLIYFQGNSAPDKSGLPSDRFSAERTGGSVSTLTIQRTQQEDSAVYLCASSFIGRLTDTQYFGPGTRLTVL.

The chain couples TRBV27 to TRBJ1-3; weak D call: TRBD1 (5 bases). This CDR3 is 15 amino acids long. Between the trimmed V and J ends, which lost 2 bases and 8 bases, there was a span of 16 bases. Germline V gene lookup returns CDR1 MNHEY and CDR2 SMNVEV (reference sequence). The CDR3 loop is CASSLTGVLGDTIYF. CDR3 bases: TGTGCCAGCAGTTTAACGGGGGTCCTAGGAGACACCATATATTTT.

This clonotype was recorded a few times. The chain has TRBV4-3 and TRBJ2-7; maybe TRBD1 (5 bases). Trimming stripped 3 bases from V and 2 bases from J, with 11 bases between. The CDR3 has 14 amino acids. CDR1 and CDR2 (germline): LGHNA, YSLEER. The CDR3, as DNA: TGCGCCAGCAGCCATGAAGGGGCCCCCTACGAGCAGTACTTC. Translating gives CASSHEGAPYEQYF.

The chain has TRBV5-1 and TRBJ1-1; no reliable D call. V shed 0 bases and J shed 0 bases, with 9 bases lying between them. Looked up from germline, CDR1 is SGHRS and CDR2 is YFSETQ. The CDR3 has 15 amino acids. The CDR3 reads CASSLVGHVNTEAFF. In nucleotides, the CDR3 is TGCGCCAGCAGCTTGGTCGGGCATGTGAACACTGAAGCTTTCTTT.

The rearrangement uses TRBV4-3 and TRBJ2-7; D is unclear. The CDR3 runs 14 residues. Germline CDR1 is LGHNA and CDR2 is YSLEER. V lost 0 bases and J lost 6, with 12 bases in between. For the CDR3, the DNA is TGCGCCAGCAGCCAAGATCGATCTCCACTCGAGCAGTACTTC. Amino acid sequence: CASSQDRSPLEQYF.

The chain combines TRBV30 with TRBJ2-7; 8 positions agree with TRBD1. Germline lookup yields CDR1 GTSNPN and CDR2 SVGIG (reference sequence). J was trimmed by 1 base and V by 1 base; bases with no gene match: 12. The CDR3 has 17 amino acids. This CDR3 reads CAWSARETGVFSYEQYF. CDR3 DNA: TGTGCCTGGAGTGCTCGAGAGACAGGGGTATTTTCCTACGAGCAGTACTTC.

This clonotype was counted between two and nine times. The CDR3 bases are TGTGCCAGCAGTTCAGAGGGCCCCGCTTATGGCTACACCTTC. It encodes CASSSEGPAYGYTF. The rearrangement uses TRBV5-5 and TRBJ1-2; D unresolved. The CDR3 sequence is 14 residues long. Trimming stripped 5 bases from V and 5 bases from J, with 16 bases between. From germline, CDR1 is SGHKS and CDR2 YYEKEE (reference sequence).

This clonotype occurred once. V is TRBV5-1 and J is TRBJ2-5; 13 positions match TRBD2. Germline V gives CDR1 SGHRS, CDR2 YFSETQ. The CDR3 runs 17 residues. Trimming removed 2 bases from V and 2 bases from J; junction bases left unmatched: 6. The CDR3 DNA reads as TGCGCCAGCAGCTTTACTAGCGGGGGGGCCCCGCAAGAGACCCAGTACTTC. Protein sequence: CASSFTSGGAPQETQYF.

The J gene is TRBJ2-7, the V gene TRBV28; D gene ambiguous. V dropped 6 bases and J dropped 4 bases, with 13 bases sitting between them. CDR3 length: 13 amino acids. Germline V gene lookup returns CDR1 MDHEN and CDR2 SYDVKM. CDR3 protein: CASRRPTAYEQYF. As DNA, the CDR3 is TGTGCCAGCAGGCGACCAACAGCTTACGAGCAGTACTTC.

The chain links TRBV6-1 to TRBJ1-5, with 7 bases lining up with TRBD1. Germline lookup yields CDR1 MNHNS and CDR2 SASEGT. The CDR3 is 15 amino acids. The junction had 7 bases not matched to a gene; V was cut back by 5 bases and J by 3 bases. CDR3: CASSTTGAINQPQHF. The CDR3 bases are TGTGCCAGCAGTACCACAGGGGCGATCAATCAGCCCCAGCATTTT.

This clonotype has only a few counts. V is TRBV20-1 and J is TRBJ1-5; D gene uncertain. Trimming cost V 5 bases and J 0 bases, with 11 bases left between them. Per the germline V gene, CDR1 is DFQATT and CDR2 is SNEGSKA (reference sequence). The CDR3 extends over 14 amino acids. In DNA, the CDR3 is TGCAGTGCTTCCTCCGGTTATAGCAATCAGCCCCAGCATTTT. Translating it yields CSASSGYSNQPQHF.

This clonotype was counted between two and nine times. This CDR3 is CASTGHRYEQYF. The CDR3 DNA is TGTGCCAGCACCGGACACCGTTACGAGCAGTACTTC. This rearrangement joins TRBV12-3 or TRBV12-4 to TRBJ2-7; D may be TRBD1 (5 bases). The V gene lost 7 bases and the J gene lost 4 bases, with 11 bases spanning the gap. The CDR3 runs 12 residues.

This rearrangement joins TRBV15 to TRBJ1-1; weak D call: TRBD1 (5 bases). The V and J ends lost 0 bases and 4 bases respectively, with 15 bases between them. Germline V CDR1 and CDR2: LNHNV, YYDKDF (reference sequence). CDR3 length: 16 residues. The DNA of the CDR3 is TGTGCCACCAGCAGAGATCGGGGCAGGGCGGGCACTGAAGCTTTCTTT. Its translation: CATSRDRGRAGTEAFF. Drawing the rest from reference TRBV15 and TRBJ1-1, the complete variable domain is DAMVIQNPRYQVTQFGKPVTLSCSQTLNHNVMYWYQQKSSQAPKLLFHYYDKDFNNEADTPDNFQSRRPNTSFCFLDIRSPGLGDTAMYLCATSRDRGRAGTEAFFGQGTRLTVV.

The J gene is TRBJ1-2, the V gene TRBV7-3; D not resolved. There are 16 residues in the CDR3. Germline V gene sequence: CDR1 SGHTA, CDR2 FQGTGA. V was trimmed by 0 bases and J by 0 bases, leaving 11 bases between them. The CDR3 coding sequence is TGTGCCAGCAGCTTAACTGGGCGGAATACTAACTATGGCTACACCTTC. Its protein product is CASSLTGRNTNYGYTF.

This clonotype occurred a few times. The chain carries TRBV11-2 and TRBJ2-5; no clear D. The CDR3 contains 15 residues. V was clipped by 0 bases and J by 0 bases, with 8 bases between them. Germline lookup yields CDR1 SGHAT and CDR2 FQNNGV. As DNA, the CDR3 is TGTGCCAGCAGCTTAGATGGAGCCAACCAAGAGACCCAGTACTTC. Encoded protein: CASSLDGANQETQYF.

A few counts support this clonotype. The chain uses TRBV20-1 and TRBJ2-3, with D possibly being TRBD1 (5 bases). This CDR3 is 14 amino acids long. Trimming took off 4 bases at V and 6 bases at J, with 17 bases between the two ends. The V gene's germline CDR1 is DFQATT and CDR2 SNEGSKA (reference sequence). CDR3: CSATTAPTADTQYF. CDR3 bases: TGCAGTGCTACCACGGCGCCGACAGCGGATACGCAGTATTTT.

This clonotype was counted at least ten times. The CDR3 DNA reads as TGCAGCGTTGAAACAGGGATGAATGAGCAGTTCTTC. This sequence encodes CSVETGMNEQFF. The J gene is TRBJ2-1, the V gene TRBV29-1; TRBD1 might be the D (6 bases). The V gene's germline CDR1 is SQVTM and CDR2 ANQGSEA. The CDR3 is 12 residues long. Trimming pared 2 bases from V and 7 bases from J, leaving 9 bases between.

V is TRBV12-3 or TRBV12-4 and J is TRBJ1-1; tentative D call: TRBD1 (5 bases). The V and J ends lost 7 bases and 0 bases respectively, with 21 bases between them. This CDR3 has 17 residues. The CDR3 bases are TGTGCCAGCACCCCCCGATGGGGCGCCCTCCTGAACACTGAAGCTTTCTTT. Protein: CASTPRWGALLNTEAFF.

The sample holds a few counts of this clonotype. The chain has TRBV6-2 or TRBV6-3 and TRBJ2-7; D unresolved. Germline V gene lookup returns CDR1 MNHEY and CDR2 SVGEGT. Trimming stripped 2 bases from V and 4 bases from J, with 6 bases between. This CDR3 region has 12 residues. CDR3 sequence: CASSYTRYEQYF. The CDR3, as DNA: TGTGCCAGCAGTTACACGCGTTACGAGCAGTACTTC.

This clonotype was detected only a few times. This chain's CDR3 is CASSLARQGGTGELFF. CDR3 nucleotides: TGTGCCAGCAGTTTGGCCCGGCAGGGGGGCACCGGGGAGCTGTTTTTT. V is TRBV12-3 or TRBV12-4 and J is TRBJ2-2; TRBD1 is a possible D gene (7 bases). Trimming pared 3 bases from V and 4 bases from J, leaving 15 bases between. The CDR3 spans 16 residues.

The chain employs TRBV27 and TRBJ2-4; D gene ambiguous. Trimming pared 4 bases from V and 11 bases from J, leaving 15 bases between. The CDR3 spans 13 residues. Germline V gene lookup returns CDR1 MNHEY and CDR2 SMNVEV (reference sequence). CDR3 sequence: CASSSGPRSVQYF. The CDR3 DNA reads as TGTGCCAGCAGTTCTGGCCCCCGGTCAGTTCAGTACTTC.

This clonotype showed up just a few times. The V call is TRBV12-3 or TRBV12-4, the J call TRBJ2-7; a possible D gene is TRBD2 (5 bases). Trimming took 3 bases from V and 4 from J, leaving 13 bases between them. The CDR3 has 14 residues. CDR3 sequence reads: CASSFRGVKYEQYF. The CDR3 DNA is TGTGCCAGCAGTTTTCGGGGAGTTAAATACGAGCAGTACTTC.

There are a few counts of this clonotype. The chain is built from TRBV3-1 and TRBJ2-7, with 9 bases lining up with TRBD1. Germline assignment: CDR1 LGHDT and CDR2 YNNKEL (reference sequence). Losses at the gene ends were 3 bases for V and 4 bases for J; bases not matched to a gene: 7. The CDR3 loop spans 15 amino acids. DNA for the CDR3: TGTGCCAGCAGCCACGTAGGGACAGGGCTTTACGAGCAGTACTTC. Amino acids: CASSHVGTGLYEQYF.

The chain combines TRBV4-2 with TRBJ2-5; 11 bases align to TRBD2. The germline CDR1 and CDR2 sequences are LGHNA and YNFKEQ. The CDR3 runs to 14 residues. The V segment lost 5 bases and the J segment 3 bases; nucleotides outside the gene matches: 2. The DNA for the CDR3 is TGTGCCAGCAGCAAGGGACTAGCGGAAGAGACCCAGTACTTC. Protein sequence: CASSKGLAEETQYF.

This clonotype was seen a few times. The chain links TRBV12-3 or TRBV12-4 to TRBJ1-1; D might be TRBD1 (5 bases). V was pared by 6 bases and J by 7 bases, with 12 bases between. The CDR3 loop spans 12 amino acids. The CDR3 sequence: CASSIGGDEAFF. The CDR3 DNA is TGTGCCAGCAGCATCGGGGGGGATGAAGCTTTCTTT.

In this sample, this clonotype turned up a few times. This chain joins TRBV6-1 and TRBJ2-7, with D perhaps matching TRBD1 or TRBD2 (5 bases each). Trimming stripped 6 bases from V and 0 bases from J, with 15 bases between. This CDR3 spans 15 amino acids. Per germline, CDR1 MNHNS and CDR2 SASEGT. The chain's CDR3 is CASRKNKGSSYEQYF. The CDR3 DNA is TGTGCCAGCAGGAAGAACAAGGGGAGCTCCTACGAGCAGTACTTC.

This clonotype was recorded many times. V and J are TRBV27 and TRBJ1-5; perhaps TRBD1 as D (5 bases). Trimming took off 10 bases at V and 6 bases at J, with 19 bases between the two ends. The CDR3 runs to 14 residues. The germline gives CDR1 MNHEY, CDR2 SMNVEV (reference sequence). CDR3 sequence reads: CATSLGGLGQPQHF. CDR3 coding DNA: TGTGCCACCTCCTTGGGGGGGTTAGGTCAGCCCCAGCATTTT.

There are many counts of this clonotype. This chain joins TRBV12-3 or TRBV12-4 and TRBJ1-5, with 10 bases aligning to TRBD1. The V segment lost 3 bases and the J segment 7 bases; nucleotides outside the gene matches: 6. The CDR3 has 15 amino acids. CDR3 sequence (DNA): TGTGCCAGCAGTTTCGGGACAGGGGTAGGCCAGCCCCAGCATTTT. This sequence encodes CASSFGTGVGQPQHF.

This clonotype appeared a few times. This sequence joins TRBV20-1 and TRBJ1-1, with D possibly being TRBD1 (5 bases). This CDR3 has 16 amino acids. Germline CDR1 is DFQATT and CDR2 is SNEGSKA (reference sequence). The ends were cut back, 4 bases at V and 0 bases at J, with 18 bases in the middle. CDR3 coding DNA: TGCAGTGCTATGGCAGGGACGGGGACGATGAACACTGAAGCTTTCTTT. Translating gives CSAMAGTGTMNTEAFF.